A single sample is the source of the 15 T cell receptor beta chains below, sequenced in a study of shared T cell receptors in the human thymus. The protocol was immunoSEQ multiplex PCR, while the TCRdb copy is restricted to in-frame clones and leaves out a portion. The table lists about 380,000 clones, just under 95% of them singletons. Sequenced material: thymocytes. The receptors shown here come from a human donor.

J is TRBJ2-4 and V is TRBV5-6, with TRBD2 as a possible D gene (5 bases). Trimming stripped 2 bases from V and 8 bases from J, with 11 bases between. This CDR3 comprises 13 residues. CDR1 is SGHDT and CDR2 is YYEEEE in the germline V gene. CDR3: CASSFKHGDIQYF. The CDR3 DNA reads as TGTGCCAGCAGCTTCAAACACGGGGACATTCAGTACTTC.

V is TRBV6-1 and J is TRBJ2-7; D gene uncertain. Trimming removed 5 bases from V and 2 bases from J, with 13 bases in between. CDR1 is MNHNS and CDR2 is SASEGT in the germline V gene. The CDR3 totals 14 residues. CDR3 residues: CASSPSAPPYEQYF. The DNA of the CDR3 is TGTGCCAGCAGTCCTTCCGCCCCCCCCTACGAGCAGTACTTC.

The rearrangement links TRBV7-3 to TRBJ2-1; D is uncertain. Trimming stripped 1 base from V and 0 bases from J, with 10 bases between. The CDR3 length is 16 residues. CDR1 is SGHTA, CDR2 FQGTGA, per germline. The CDR3 reads CASSLSGRSSYNEQFF. The CDR3 DNA reads TGTGCCAGCAGCTTAAGTGGACGTAGCTCCTACAATGAGCAGTTCTTC.

This clone was counted a single time. The chain links TRBV25-1 to TRBJ2-5; TRBD2 agrees at 15 bases. The junction had 3 bases not matched to a gene; V was cut back by 6 bases and J by 4 bases. The CDR3 spans 15 residues. The V gene's germline CDR1 is MGHDK and CDR2 SYGVNS. The CDR3, as DNA: TGTGCCAGCAGATGGACTAGCGGGAGGGTAGAGACCCAGTACTTC. Protein sequence: CASRWTSGRVETQYF.

This chain joins TRBV4-1 and TRBJ2-3; D unclear. The CDR3 consists of 14 residues. V lost 5 bases and J 2 bases, leaving 11 bases between the germline ends. CDR1 and CDR2 (germline): MGHRA, YSYEKL. In DNA, the CDR3 is TGCGCCAGCAGCGCCCGGCCCGACACAGATACGCAGTATTTT. It encodes CASSARPDTDTQYF.

The DNA of the CDR3 is TGTGCCAGCAGCAGGATCAACCAAGAGACCCAGTACTTC. Protein sequence: CASSRINQETQYF. The J gene is TRBJ2-5, the V gene TRBV7-6; D gene uncertain. V was trimmed by 5 bases and J by 0 bases, leaving 7 bases between them. There are 13 residues in the CDR3. Germline assignment: CDR1 SGHVS and CDR2 FNYEAQ.

Only one count was recorded for this clone. The J gene is TRBJ2-7, the V gene TRBV5-4; perhaps TRBD2 as D (5 bases). This CDR3 spans 13 amino acids. Trimming pared 2 bases from V and 5 bases from J, leaving 11 bases between. Germline V gene lookup returns CDR1 SGHNT and CDR2 YYREEE (reference sequence). For the CDR3, the DNA is TGTGCCAGCAGCTTCACTAGTTTACACGAGCAGTACTTC. Translated: CASSFTSLHEQYF.

V gene TRBV28 combines with J gene TRBJ2-4, with D perhaps matching TRBD2 (7 bases). The CDR3 sequence is 15 residues long. Between the trimmed V and J ends, which lost 6 bases and 0 bases, there was a span of 12 bases. Per the germline V gene, CDR1 is MDHEN and CDR2 is SYDVKM. CDR3 sequence reads: CASREGGVAKNIQYF. The CDR3 DNA sequence: TGTGCCAGCAGGGAAGGGGGGGTAGCCAAAAACATTCAGTACTTC.

This rearrangement joins TRBV28 to TRBJ2-2, with 8 bases matching TRBD1. The CDR3 is made up of 16 amino acids. From germline, CDR1 is MDHEN and CDR2 SYDVKM. The ends lost 5 bases at V and 3 bases at J; junction bases unmatched: 8. The CDR3 DNA reads TGTGCCAGCAGTACCCCGGGACAGGCAGACACCGGGGAGCTGTTTTTT. Translated, it gives CASSTPGQADTGELFF.

This rearrangement joins TRBV7-8 to TRBJ2-7, with D tentatively TRBD1 or TRBD2 (6 bases each). In germline, CDR1 is SGHVS, CDR2 FQNEAQ. CDR3 length: 17 amino acids. Trimming removed 5 bases at V and 1 base at J, with 21 bases between. The CDR3 here is CASSPRTSGAWSYEQYF. The CDR3, as DNA: TGTGCCAGCAGCCCTAGAACATCGGGGGCTTGGTCCTACGAGCAGTACTTC.

V and J are TRBV19 and TRBJ2-1, with D unclear. This CDR3 comprises 17 residues. Germline V gene lookup returns CDR1 LNHDA and CDR2 SQIVND (reference sequence). The V and J ends lost 0 bases and 7 bases respectively, with 19 bases between them. CDR3 bases: TGTGCCAGTAGTATAGAGGAGTCGGGCCAGTCGGAGAATGAGCAGTTCTTC. The encoded protein is CASSIEESGQSENEQFF.

The genes are TRBV7-2 and TRBJ2-3, with D perhaps assigned TRBD1 or TRBD2 (6 bases each). Looked up from germline, CDR1 is SGHTA and CDR2 is FQGNSA. V shed 5 bases and J shed 3 bases, with 21 bases lying between them. This CDR3 spans 17 amino acids. In DNA, the CDR3 is TGTGCCAGCAGCCATAATCCGTGGGGGGCCGGGACAGATACGCAGTATTTT. Amino acids: CASSHNPWGAGTDTQYF. The whole variable domain, remainder taken from reference TRBV7-2 and TRBJ2-3, is GAGVSQSPSNKVTEKGKDVELRCDPISGHTALYWYRQSLGQGLEFLIYFQGNSAPDKSGLPSDRFSAERTGGSVSTLTIQRTQQEDSAVYLCASSHNPWGAGTDTQYFGPGTRLTVL.

The rearrangement links TRBV28 to TRBJ1-1, with a tentative D call TRBD1 (5 bases). The CDR3 runs to 14 residues. Germline V gives CDR1 MDHEN, CDR2 SYDVKM. V was trimmed by 0 bases and J by 1 base, leaving 6 bases between them. The CDR3 sequence is CASSLWGENTEAFF. The DNA of the CDR3 is TGTGCCAGCAGTTTATGGGGGGAGAACACTGAAGCTTTCTTT.

The chain carries TRBV30 and TRBJ2-7; perhaps TRBD2 as D (6 bases). The CDR3 has 14 amino acids. The germline V gene encodes CDR1 GTSNPN and CDR2 SVGIG (reference sequence). Trimming took off 3 bases at V and 4 bases at J, with 16 bases between the two ends. The CDR3 spells CAWSRGTSNYEQYF. Here the CDR3 DNA reads TGTGCCTGGAGCCGCGGGACTTCTAATTACGAGCAGTACTTC. The entire variable domain, with the rest obtained from reference TRBV30 and TRBJ2-7, is as follows: SQTIHQWPATLVQPVGSPLSLECTVEGTSNPNLYWYRQAAGRGLQLLFYSVGIGQISSEVPQNLSASRPQDRQFILSSKKLLLSDSGFYLCAWSRGTSNYEQYFGPGTRLTVT.

CDR3 protein: CASRLTNTGTGGRTDTQYF. The CDR3 DNA sequence: TGCGCCAGCCGCCTGACAAACACCGGGACAGGGGGCCGCACAGATACGCAGTATTTT. This chain joins TRBV10-2 and TRBJ2-3; 12 bases match TRBD1. This CDR3 spans 19 amino acids. V dropped 8 bases and J dropped 1; count of bases not matched to a gene: 16. Germline CDR1 and CDR2: WSHSY and SAAADI.